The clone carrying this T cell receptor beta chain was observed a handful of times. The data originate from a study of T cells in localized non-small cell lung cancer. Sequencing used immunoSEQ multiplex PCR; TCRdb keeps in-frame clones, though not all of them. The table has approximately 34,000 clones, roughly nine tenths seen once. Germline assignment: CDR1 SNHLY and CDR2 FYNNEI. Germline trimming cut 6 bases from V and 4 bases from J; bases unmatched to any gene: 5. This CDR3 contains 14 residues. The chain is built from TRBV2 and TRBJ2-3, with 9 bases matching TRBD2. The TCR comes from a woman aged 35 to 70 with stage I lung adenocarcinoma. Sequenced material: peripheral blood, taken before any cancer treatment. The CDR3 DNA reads TGTGCCAGCAGGCGAGCGGGGGGACCAGATACGCAGTATTTT. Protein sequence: CASRRAGGPDTQYF.